Listed here is a single TCR beta chain. Its antigen is undetermined. The data belong to a study of cytomegalovirus exposure and HLA in healthy donors. Study in general: Earlier, 150 million to 200 million T cells were analyzed, and fewer than 120 million unique TCR beta sequences were found among them.

Study results and limitations: Per a prior analysis, the majority of TCR beta V segments were productive roughly 87% or roughly 30% of the time. In a later analysis, TCR beta V- and J-gene trimming showed a link to a missense DCLRE1C variant.

Per the germline V gene, CDR1 is KGHSH and CDR2 is LQKENI. Trimming removed 4 bases from V and 3 bases from J, with 15 bases in between. This CDR3 is built from 15 residues. PCR was performed using 60 Vbeta and 13 Jbeta primers. Repertoires were generated with immunoSEQ multiplex PCR, while TCRdb's copy carries only in-frame clones and drops some. This sample has over 150,000 clones, with roughly 70% found just once. The chain carries TRBV18 and TRBJ1-1, with D uncertain. The TCR originated in a woman aged 45-65 years in good health and CMV-seropositive. Sequencing input: PBMCs. The DNA for the CDR3 is TGTGCCAGCTCACAACGACAATGGGAGGACACTGAAGCTTTCTTT. It yields the protein CASSQRQWEDTEAFF.